The 15 T cell receptor beta chains given below trace back to one sample, sequenced in a study of cytomegalovirus exposure and HLA in healthy donors. The PCR made use of 60 Vbeta and 13 Jbeta primers. The protocol was immunoSEQ multiplex PCR, while the TCRdb copy is restricted to in-frame clones and leaves out a portion. Among tens of thousands of clones listed, around 84% were seen once. Sequenced: PBMCs. These receptors originate from a man younger than 30 in good health and CMV-seronegative.

V usage is TRBV28 and J usage is TRBJ1-1, with D unclear. The CDR3 length is 13 residues. V was clipped by 5 bases and J by 4 bases, with 11 bases between them. Germline V gene data show CDR1 as MDHEN and CDR2 as SYDVKM. The CDR3 DNA reads TGTGCCAGCAGTGGATGGAGGGTCACTGAAGCTTTCTTT. It codes for CASSGWRVTEAFF.

J is TRBJ2-3 and V is TRBV27, with D maybe TRBD2 (5 bases). CDR3 length: 9 amino acids. Between the trimmed V and J ends, which lost 9 bases and 14 bases, there was a span of 12 bases. Germline V gene lookup returns CDR1 MNHEY and CDR2 SMNVEV (reference sequence). The CDR3 bases are TGTGCCAGGATAGAGGGTCGGTATTTT. It encodes CARIEGRYF.

The rearrangement uses TRBV5-5 and TRBJ2-7, with a weak D call TRBD2 (6 bases). V was cut by 1 base and J by 0 bases, with 14 bases left in between. CDR1 is SGHKS and CDR2 is YYEKEE in the germline V gene (reference sequence). CDR3 length: 16 residues. Written as DNA, the CDR3 is TGTGCCAGCAGCTTGTTAGCGGTACTTACCTCCTACGAGCAGTACTTC. It translates to CASSLLAVLTSYEQYF.

The rearrangement links TRBV14 to TRBJ2-7; TRBD2 matches 7 bases. V shed 6 bases, J shed 1 base, and the junction held 0 bases outside the gene matches. The CDR3 is 12 residues long. From germline, CDR1 is SGHDN and CDR2 FVKESK. CDR3: CASRRGSYEQYF. The CDR3, as DNA: TGTGCCAGCAGGCGGGGGTCCTACGAGCAGTACTTC.

V and J are TRBV30 and TRBJ1-6; D might be TRBD1 (5 bases). Trimming shortened V by 0 bases and J by 8 bases, and 11 bases separated the two germline ends. Germline V gene lookup returns CDR1 GTSNPN and CDR2 SVGIG (reference sequence). The CDR3 runs 14 residues. The CDR3 DNA follows: TGTGCCTGGAGTGTCGGCCAGGGTCATTCACCCCTCCACTTT. Translation: CAWSVGQGHSPLHF.

The chain has TRBV27 and TRBJ2-5; D is unclear. This CDR3 comprises 15 residues. Deletions cut 1 base from V and 0 bases from J, with 9 bases between. The V gene's germline CDR1 is MNHEY and CDR2 SMNVEV (reference sequence). CDR3 protein: CASSLWARYQETQYF. CDR3 DNA sequence: TGTGCCAGCAGTTTATGGGCGCGATACCAAGAGACCCAGTACTTC.

The chain uses TRBV7-9 and TRBJ2-7; the D gene is possibly TRBD1 (6 bases). The CDR3 totals 15 residues. The germline V and J ends were trimmed by 1 base and 4 bases, with 14 bases remaining between them. In germline, CDR1 is SEHNR, CDR2 FQNEAQ (reference sequence). Here the CDR3 reads CASSLVGSQGYEQYF. The CDR3 DNA reads as TGTGCCAGCAGCTTAGTAGGGTCCCAGGGGTACGAGCAGTACTTC.

This chain joins TRBV7-8 and TRBJ1-1; possible D gene TRBD1, 5 bases. Germline V gene data show CDR1 as SGHVS and CDR2 as FQNEAQ. Trimming stripped 5 bases from V and 1 base from J, with 11 bases between. This CDR3 has 14 amino acids. The CDR3 sequence is CASSPAGGNTEAFF. The DNA for the CDR3 is TGTGCCAGCAGCCCGGCGGGGGGGAACACTGAAGCTTTCTTT.

This chain links TRBV2 with TRBJ1-1; possible D gene TRBD1, 6 bases. CDR1 and CDR2 (germline): SNHLY, FYNNEI. Trimming shortened V by 7 bases and J by 5 bases, and 17 bases separated the two germline ends. The CDR3 is made up of 14 amino acids. The CDR3: CASTLGGPGTEAFF. The CDR3 coding sequence is TGTGCCAGCACGCTGGGGGGGCCGGGGACTGAAGCTTTCTTT.

The chain uses TRBV6-5 and TRBJ2-7; TRBD1 matches 8 bases. The CDR3 spans 15 residues. Germline lookup yields CDR1 MNHEY and CDR2 SVGAGI. The V segment lost 6 bases and the J segment 4 bases; nucleotides outside the gene matches: 11. The CDR3 DNA sequence: TGTGCCAGCAGACCGAGGGACAGGAGTAGTTACGAGCAGTACTTC. Its translation: CASRPRDRSSYEQYF.

The J gene is TRBJ1-1, the V gene TRBV29-1; 10 bases match TRBD1. The CDR3 contains 12 residues. Per germline, CDR1 SQVTM and CDR2 ANQGSEA. Trimming took 7 bases from V and 1 from J; bases not matched to a gene: 0. In DNA form, the CDR3 reads TGCAGCGGGGACAGGGGGAACACTGAAGCTTTCTTT. Residues: CSGDRGNTEAFF. The full variable domain, its missing parts supplied by reference TRBV29-1 and TRBJ1-1, is SAVISQKPSRDICQRGTSLTIQCQVDSQVTMMFWYRQQPGQSLTLIATANQGSEATYESGFVIDKFPISRPNLTFSTLTVSNMSPEDSSIYLCSGDRGNTEAFFGQGTRLTVV.

The chain couples TRBV11-2 to TRBJ1-2; 11 positions match TRBD1. V lost 3 bases and J lost 11; bases outside the gene matches: 5. The length of the CDR3 is 13 residues. Looked up from germline, CDR1 is SGHAT and CDR2 is FQNNGV. CDR3 DNA sequence: TGTGCCAGCAGCTTGGGACAGGGGGGAGGATACACCTTC. This sequence encodes CASSLGQGGGYTF.

The rearrangement uses TRBV2 and TRBJ1-2; perhaps TRBD1 as D (6 bases). The V end was cut by 1 base, the J end by 8 bases, with 11 bases between. Per the germline V gene, CDR1 is SNHLY and CDR2 is FYNNEI. CDR3 size: 13 residues. CDR3 sequence: CASSEDRVRGYTF. The DNA of the CDR3 is TGTGCCAGCAGTGAAGACAGGGTGCGGGGCTACACCTTC.

The chain carries TRBV9 and TRBJ1-1; 8 nucleotides line up with TRBD1. The junction had 3 bases not matched to a gene; V was cut back by 3 bases and J by 5 bases. This CDR3 contains 13 residues. From germline, CDR1 is SGDLS and CDR2 YYNGEE. DNA for the CDR3: TGTGCCAGCAGCGCAGGGGGCGCGACTGAAGCTTTCTTT. This gives the protein CASSAGGATEAFF.

The gene calls are TRBV29-1 and TRBJ2-3, with 14 bases lining up with TRBD2. CDR1 SQVTM and CDR2 ANQGSEA come from the germline V gene. CDR3 length: 17 amino acids. The ends lost 1 base at V and 2 bases at J; junction bases unmatched: 5. The CDR3 DNA reads as TGCAGCGTTGAAGGGGGACTAGCGGGGGTACTCACAGATACGCAGTATTTT. This translates into CSVEGGLAGVLTDTQYF.